This TCR beta chain is from a study of low-dose radiotherapy and immunotherapy resistance in tumors (dated by TCRdb to 2021 to 2024). In terms of the full investigation: Cohort 1 received 0.5 Gy per fraction every 2 weeks, with a prescribed total PTV dose of 6.5 Gy. Cohort 2 received 1 Gy per fraction every two weeks, with a total of 13 Gy over 26 weeks. Patients were given nivolumab as a 240 mg flat dose every two weeks and ipilimumab at 1 mg/kg every six weeks, with both drugs delivered intravenously. Cyclophosphamide 200 mg/m2 was given intravenously every two weeks, one day before each radiation and immunotherapy administration. Aspirin 300 mg was taken orally once daily by patients for four cycles, starting on cycle 1 day 1. No randomization into treatment groups was done for the people taking part in the trial. Eight patients were included in the translational analysis: three from the first dose cohort and the first five from the second dose cohort.

This clonotype was counted ten times or more. Its antigen specificity is not known. No base-level quality is on record; no much larger clone is a single base apart. According to the study, the label for this sample's time point signals: after trial treatment. According to the study, the label for this sample's treatment or condition signals: LDRT plus nivolumab, ipilimumab, low-dose cyclophosphamide and aspirin (RACIN trial). Donors were enrolled in RACIN, a single-arm phase I dose-escalation trial in which nivolumab, ipilimumab, aspirin, low-dose cyclophosphamide and low-dose radiotherapy were combined. Eligible patients had advanced, TIL-negative solid tumors. The CDR3 measures 11 amino acids from cysteine to phenylalanine. The retained sequence is limited to the CDR3, 33 bases, with the frame set at the first base. V was cut back by 9 bases and J by 6 bases, leaving a gap of 10 bases between them. CDR1 and CDR2, per the germline V gene, are SNHLY and FYNNEI.

The sequencer listed for this sample is Illumina HiSeq 2500. First-strand cDNA was synthesized with Superscript III and a set of TRAV- and TRBV-specific primers, covering both TCRalpha and TCRbeta chains. TCRs were amplified for 20 to 25 PCR cycles with Phusion, using a constant-region primer paired with the adapter attached to the V primers. The MessageAmp II aRNA Amplification Kit was used to amplify the isolated mRNA, with in vitro transcription run for approximately 15 hours at 37 degrees C. The Dynabeads mRNA DIRECT Purification Kit was used to isolate the mRNA for TCR sequencing. Indexed Illumina adapters were added in a second Phusion PCR of 25 cycles, after which AMPure XP beads were used to purify the products. As for the authors' bioinformatics: Using custom Perl scripts, TCR sequences encoding the same protein were pooled, out-of-frame sequences were removed, and the abundance of each clonotype was computed. The analysis excluded TCR sequences that were supported by just one read. Repertoire metrics included Shannon entropy, Gini index, clonality, richness, and frequency of TCRs shared between repertoires. The raw public reads went through TCRdb reprocessing: fastp at Q25, MiXCR clone calling, in-frame beta chains kept. Rows merge per CDR3 protein into single entries with the most common DNA and genes. These V and J calls derive from TCRdb rather than the authors' analysis. The sample records 100,000 or so distinct CDR3 sequences, around 20% of which are singletons. The ten most abundant clones make up roughly 4.3% of the sample.

The sequencing here drew on PBMCs, taken after low-dose radiotherapy plus immunotherapy. Recombination connected TRBV2 to TRBJ2-3, with no D gene named confidently. The sequence was obtained from a male donor with prostate cancer. In nucleotides, the sequence is TGTGCCAGAGAAGTGCACGATACGCAGTATTTT. Its protein reads: CAREVHDTQYF.